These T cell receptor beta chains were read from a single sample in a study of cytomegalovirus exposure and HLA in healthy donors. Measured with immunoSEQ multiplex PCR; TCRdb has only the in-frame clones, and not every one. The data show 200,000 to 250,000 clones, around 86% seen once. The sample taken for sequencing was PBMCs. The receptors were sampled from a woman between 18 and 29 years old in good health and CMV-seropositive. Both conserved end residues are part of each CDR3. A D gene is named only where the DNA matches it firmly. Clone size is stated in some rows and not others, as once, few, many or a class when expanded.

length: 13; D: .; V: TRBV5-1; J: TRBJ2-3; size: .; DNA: TGCGCCAGCAGTGCTAGAGCACCAGATACGCAGTATTTT; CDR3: CASSARAPDTQYF
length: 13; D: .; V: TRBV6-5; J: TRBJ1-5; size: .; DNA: TGTGCCAGCTCTTTGAGGGATGGTCAGCCCCAGCATTTT; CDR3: CASSLRDGQPQHF
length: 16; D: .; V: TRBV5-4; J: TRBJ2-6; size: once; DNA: TGTGCCAGCAGCTTGCTAGCCGGCTCTGGGGCCAACGTCCTGACTTTC; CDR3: CASSLLAGSGANVLTF
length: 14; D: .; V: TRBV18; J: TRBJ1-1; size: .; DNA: TGTGCCAGCTCACCACTGTCCGGGAACACTGAAGCTTTCTTT; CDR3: CASSPLSGNTEAFF
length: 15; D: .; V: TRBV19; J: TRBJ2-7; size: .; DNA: TGTGCCAGTAGTCCCTCTGTGGGGGAGGACTACGAGCAGTACTTC; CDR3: CASSPSVGEDYEQYF
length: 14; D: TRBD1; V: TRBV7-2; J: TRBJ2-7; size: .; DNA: TGTGCCAGCAGCTTAGCGGGACAGGGCTACGAGCAGTACTTC; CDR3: CASSLAGQGYEQYF
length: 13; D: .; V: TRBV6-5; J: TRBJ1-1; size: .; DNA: TGTGCCAGCAGGAGGAGCAGGAACACTGAAGCTTTCTTT; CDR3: CASRRSRNTEAFF
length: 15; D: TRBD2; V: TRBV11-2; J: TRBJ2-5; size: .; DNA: TGTGCCAGCAGCTTGCTAGCGGGAGGGCCCGAGACCCAGTACTTC; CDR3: CASSLLAGGPETQYF
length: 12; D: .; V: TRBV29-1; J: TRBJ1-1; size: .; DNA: TGCAGCGCTGTGACAGGGAACACTGAAGCTTTCTTT; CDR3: CSAVTGNTEAFF
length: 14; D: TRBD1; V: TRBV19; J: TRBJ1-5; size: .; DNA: TGTGCCACCGGTTACAGGGGGGGCACGCAGCCCCAGCATTTT; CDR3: CATGYRGGTQPQHF
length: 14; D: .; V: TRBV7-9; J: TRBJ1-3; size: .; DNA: TGTGCCAGCAGCACAACATACACTGGAAACACCATATATTTT; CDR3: CASSTTYTGNTIYF
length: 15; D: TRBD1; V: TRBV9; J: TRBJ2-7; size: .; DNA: TGTGCCAGCAGCGTAGGACAGGGGGAAGCCTACGAGCAGTACTTC; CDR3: CASSVGQGEAYEQYF
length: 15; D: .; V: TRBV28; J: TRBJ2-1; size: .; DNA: TGTGCCAGCAGTTTGGCGGCTAGCAGGGGAAATGAGCAGTTCTTC; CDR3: CASSLAASRGNEQFF
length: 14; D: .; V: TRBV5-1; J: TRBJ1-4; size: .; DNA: TGCGCCAGCAGCTTGGTCGGGACAAATGAAAAACTGTTTTTT; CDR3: CASSLVGTNEKLFF
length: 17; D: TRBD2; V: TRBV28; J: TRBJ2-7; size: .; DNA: TGTGCCAGCAGTTCCCCGGGACTAGCGGGGAGCTCCTACGAGCAGTACTTC; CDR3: CASSSPGLAGSSYEQYF
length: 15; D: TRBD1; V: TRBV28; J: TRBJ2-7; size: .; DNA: TGTGCCAGCAGTGGGGACAGGGGAAACCCCTACGAGCAGTACTTC; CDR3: CASSGDRGNPYEQYF
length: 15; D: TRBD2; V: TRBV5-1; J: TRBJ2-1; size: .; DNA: TGCGCCAGCAGAGTCGGGGGGAGTCCTACTGATGAGCAGTTCTTC; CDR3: CASRVGGSPTDEQFF
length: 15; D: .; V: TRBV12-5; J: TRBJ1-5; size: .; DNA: TGTGCTAGTGGTCAATCTCGACAGGCCCCCCAGCCCCAGCATTTT; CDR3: CASGQSRQAPQPQHF
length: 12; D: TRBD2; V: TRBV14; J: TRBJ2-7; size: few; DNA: TGTGCCAGCAGCCGCGGGGGGTACGAGCAGTACTTC; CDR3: CASSRGGYEQYF
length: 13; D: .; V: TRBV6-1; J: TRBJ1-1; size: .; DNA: TGTGCCAGCAGTGAAGGGCCGAACACTGAAGCTTTCTTT; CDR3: CASSEGPNTEAFF
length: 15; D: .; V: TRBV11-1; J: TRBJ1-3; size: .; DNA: TGTGCCAGCAGCTTAGGTGGCTTCTCTGGAAACACCATATATTTT; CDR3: CASSLGGFSGNTIYF
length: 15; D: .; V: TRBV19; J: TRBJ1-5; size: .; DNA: TGTGCCAGTAGTATAGGACAGACTCCATGGTTGGCCCAGCATTTT; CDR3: CASSIGQTPWLAQHF
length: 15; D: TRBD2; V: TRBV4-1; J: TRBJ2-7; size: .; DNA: TGCGCCAGCAGCCTCCTGTGGCTAGCGGGACGAGAGCAGTACTTC; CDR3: CASSLLWLAGREQYF
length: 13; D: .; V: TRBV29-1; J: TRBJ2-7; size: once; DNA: TGCAGCGTTGAGGGAGAATCCTCCTACGAGCAGTACTTC; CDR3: CSVEGESSYEQYF
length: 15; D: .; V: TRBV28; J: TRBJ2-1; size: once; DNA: TGTGCCAGCATCGAAGCCGGGTCAACCAACAATGAGCAGTTCTTC; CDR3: CASIEAGSTNNEQFF
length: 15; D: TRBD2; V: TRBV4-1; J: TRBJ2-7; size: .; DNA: TGCGCCAGCAGCCAAGAGGTGAGCGGGACCTACGAGCAGTACTTC; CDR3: CASSQEVSGTYEQYF
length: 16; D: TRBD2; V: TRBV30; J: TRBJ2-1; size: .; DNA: TGTGCCTGGAGTGGGAAGACTAGCCCCAATAAAGTTGAGCAGTTCTTC; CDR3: CAWSGKTSPNKVEQFF
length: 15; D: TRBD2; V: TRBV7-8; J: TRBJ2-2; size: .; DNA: TGTGCCAGCAGCTTCAGACTAGCGGGAAACGGGGAGCTGTTTTTT; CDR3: CASSFRLAGNGELFF
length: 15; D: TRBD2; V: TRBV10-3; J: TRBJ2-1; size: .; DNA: TGTGCCATCAGTGGCGGGCGCGGGAGGGCCGCTGAGCAGTTCTTC; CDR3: CAISGGRGRAAEQFF
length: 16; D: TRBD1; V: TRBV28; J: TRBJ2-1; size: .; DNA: TGTGCCAGCAGTCCCCCGACCGGGACAGGGTACCATGAGCAGTTCTTC; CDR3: CASSPPTGTGYHEQFF
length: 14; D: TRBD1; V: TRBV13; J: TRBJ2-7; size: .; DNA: TGTGCCAGCAGCCTCGGACAGGGGGCCTACGAGCAGTACTTC; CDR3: CASSLGQGAYEQYF
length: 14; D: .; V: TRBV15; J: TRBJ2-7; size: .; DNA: TGTGCCACCAGCACCGTGGGGGCCGGGTACGAGCAGTACTTC; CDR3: CATSTVGAGYEQYF
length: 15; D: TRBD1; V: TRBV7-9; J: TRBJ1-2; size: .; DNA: TGTGCCAGCAGGAGCACCGGGACAGGAGGTTATGGCTACACCTTC; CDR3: CASRSTGTGGYGYTF
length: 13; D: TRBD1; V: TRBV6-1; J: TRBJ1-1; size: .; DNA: TGTGCCAGCAGTGTAAGGACAGGGTCTGACGCTTTCTTT; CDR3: CASSVRTGSDAFF
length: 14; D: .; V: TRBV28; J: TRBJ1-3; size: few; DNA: TGTGCCAGCAGTTCCCTCCAGGGGACGTACACCATATATTTT; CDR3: CASSSLQGTYTIYF
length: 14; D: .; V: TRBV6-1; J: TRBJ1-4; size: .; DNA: TGTGCCACCAAAGAGGCAGGGTCGAATGAAAAACTGTTTTTT; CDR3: CATKEAGSNEKLFF
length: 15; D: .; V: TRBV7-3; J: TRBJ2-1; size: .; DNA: TGTGCCAGCAGCTTAAGGCTAGGACTGAACAATGAGCAGTTCTTC; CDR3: CASSLRLGLNNEQFF
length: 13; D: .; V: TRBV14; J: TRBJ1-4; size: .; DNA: TGTGCCAGCAGCCAAGGAAGACTGTTGAAACTGTTTTTT; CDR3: CASSQGRLLKLFF
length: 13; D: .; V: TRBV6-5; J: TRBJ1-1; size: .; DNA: TGTGCCAGCAGTAGATCAGGGAACACTGAAGCTTTCTTT; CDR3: CASSRSGNTEAFF
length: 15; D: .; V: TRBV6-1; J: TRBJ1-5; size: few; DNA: TGTGCCAGCAGTGAAGCAGCGCCAGGGGATCAGCCCCAGCATTTT; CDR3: CASSEAAPGDQPQHF
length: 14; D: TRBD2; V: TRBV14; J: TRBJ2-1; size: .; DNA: TGTGCCAGCAGCTCGCCGGGACTAGCGAATGAGCAGTTCTTC; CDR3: CASSSPGLANEQFF
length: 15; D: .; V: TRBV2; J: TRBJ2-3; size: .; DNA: TGTGCCAGCAGTCGAATACAGAGCAATACAGATACGCAGTATTTT; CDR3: CASSRIQSNTDTQYF
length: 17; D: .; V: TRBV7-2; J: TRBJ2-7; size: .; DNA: TGTGCCAGCAGCTTAGCGCTTTCAGGACGGGACTCCTACGAGCAGTACTTC; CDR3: CASSLALSGRDSYEQYF
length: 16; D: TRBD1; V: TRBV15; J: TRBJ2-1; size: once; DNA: TGTGCCACCAGCAGAGGGGGGACAGGGCCTTACAATGAGCAGTTCTTC; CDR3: CATSRGGTGPYNEQFF
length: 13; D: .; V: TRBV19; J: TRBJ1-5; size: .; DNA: TGTGCCAGTAGTATAGGGGCGCCTCAGCCCCAGCATTTT; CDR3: CASSIGAPQPQHF